This is a list of T cell receptor beta chains from one sample in a study of response to subunit inactivated influenza vaccine. In TCRdb, the RT-PCR reads were re-called with MiXCR into one record per CDR3 protein. The sample contains fewer than 400,000 distinct CDR3 sequences, around a fifth of which appear only once. Sequenced here: PBMCs from blood, sampled less than 22 months after vaccination. All receptors derive from a man between 50 and 69 years old who received an inactivated influenza vaccine. The CDR3 runs from the conserved cysteine through the conserved F or W. Each record gives: CDR3 length, D gene, J gene, clone size, V gene, CDR3 protein, CDR3 DNA. D genes are given only for firm matches. A clone size is listed for some rows: how often the clone was seen (once, few, many), or a class if it is expanded.

15 NA TRBJ2-2 NA TRBV6-5 CASSYESANTGELFF TGTGCCAGCAGTTACGAGAGCGCGAACACCGGGGAGCTGTTTTTT
16 NA TRBJ2-2 NA TRBV12-3/TRBV12-4 CASSPIGDFGTGELFF TGTGCCAGCAGTCCCATAGGGGACTTTGGGACCGGGGAGCTGTTTTTT
14 NA TRBJ1-2 NA TRBV6-2/TRBV6-3 CASSYQGSGYGYTF TGTGCCAGCAGTTACCAGGGCAGTGGCTATGGCTACACCTTC
13 NA TRBJ2-7 few TRBV7-2 CASSPQGRNEQYF TGTGCCAGCAGCCCACAGGGTAGAAACGAGCAGTACTTC
15 NA TRBJ1-6 few TRBV7-2 CASSLRTAGGSPLHF TGTGCCAGCAGCTTAAGGACGGCTGGTGGTTCACCCCTCCACTTT
16 NA TRBJ1-3 many TRBV5-1 CASSPHGGISGNTIYF TGCGCCAGCAGCCCTCACGGCGGCATCTCTGGAAACACCATATATTTT
13 NA TRBJ1-5 NA TRBV20-1 CSAPRDTNQPQHF TGCAGTGCTCCGCGGGACACCAATCAGCCCCAGCATTTT
15 TRBD2 TRBJ2-1 few TRBV6-2/TRBV6-3 CASSYKLADYNEQFF TGTGCCAGCAGTTATAAGCTAGCGGATTACAATGAGCAGTTCTTC
14 NA TRBJ2-3 few TRBV11-1 CASSPGPVDPTQYF TGTGCCAGCAGCCCAGGACCGGTGGACCCTACGCAGTATTTT
12 TRBD1 TRBJ1-2 NA TRBV28 CASSDRDSGYTF TGTGCCAGCAGCGACAGGGACTCCGGCTACACCTTC
13 NA TRBJ2-1 NA TRBV7-9 CASSLVGENEQFF TGTGCCAGCAGCTTAGTAGGGGAAAATGAGCAGTTCTTC
17 NA TRBJ1-1 few TRBV18 CASSPQLGGRGETEAFF TGTGCCAGCTCACCACAGCTGGGGGGACGTGGGGAGACTGAAGCTTTCTTT
13 NA TRBJ2-5 NA TRBV28 CASSEQVQETQYF TGTGCCAGCAGTGAGCAGGTACAAGAGACCCAGTACTTC
13 NA TRBJ1-5 few TRBV9 CASSVGTDQPQHF TGTGCCAGCAGCGTAGGGACAGATCAGCCCCAGCATTTT
13 NA TRBJ2-1 few TRBV11-2 CASSLDLAIQQFF TGTGCCAGCAGCTTAGATCTGGCGATACAGCAGTTCTTC
13 NA TRBJ2-5 NA TRBV29-1 CSVEIGRRETQYF TGCAGCGTTGAAATTGGTAGGAGAGAGACCCAGTACTTC
14 NA TRBJ1-5 few TRBV12-3/TRBV12-4 CASTLGGGAGPQHF TGTGCCAGCACCCTAGGGGGGGGTGCGGGGCCCCAGCATTTT
15 TRBD1 TRBJ2-2 few TRBV6-1 CASRRQGVNTGELFF TGTGCCAGCAGACGACAGGGAGTGAACACCGGGGAGCTGTTTTTT
14 NA TRBJ1-1 few TRBV19 CASRITSGNTEAFF TGTGCCAGTAGGATAACAAGTGGGAACACTGAAGCTTTCTTT
19 NA TRBJ1-3 many TRBV3-1 CASSPVRPGGAYSGNTIYF TGTGCCAGCAGCCCCGTGCGACCCGGGGGGGCCTACTCTGGAAACACCATATATTTT
16 TRBD1 TRBJ2-2 NA TRBV18 CASSPRDRAWTGELFF TGTGCCAGCTCACCTCGGGACAGGGCATGGACCGGGGAGCTGTTTTTT
15 NA TRBJ2-1 few TRBV19 CASSPDFIGYNEQFF TGTGCCAGTAGCCCGGACTTTATCGGTTACAATGAGCAGTTCTTC
14 NA TRBJ1-5 few TRBV12-3/TRBV12-4 CASRWTDSNQPQHF TGTGCCAGCAGGTGGACAGATAGCAATCAGCCCCAGCATTTT
12 NA TRBJ1-1 many TRBV5-1 CASSLGQGEAFF TGCGCCAGCAGCTTGGGACAAGGTGAAGCTTTCTTT
15 TRBD1 TRBJ1-2 NA TRBV27 CASRNPGQGIYGYTF TGTGCCAGCAGAAATCCGGGACAGGGGATCTATGGCTACACCTTC
16 NA TRBJ2-7 many TRBV10-3 CAIRKTSGTQEYEQYF TGTGCCATAAGAAAGACATCCGGGACCCAAGAGTACGAGCAGTACTTC
15 TRBD1 TRBJ1-1 many TRBV4-3 CASSQVFDRDAEAFF TGCGCCAGCAGCCAAGTCTTCGACAGGGACGCTGAAGCTTTCTTT
12 NA TRBJ1-5 NA TRBV7-2 CASSFNNQPQHF TGTGCCAGCAGCTTTAACAATCAGCCCCAGCATTTT
16 TRBD2 TRBJ2-1 NA TRBV28 CASRLLLAGGPHEQFF TGTGCCAGCAGATTATTACTAGCGGGAGGGCCCCATGAGCAGTTCTTC
15 TRBD1 TRBJ1-2 medium-sized TRBV20-1 CSANGQGLPNYGYTF TGCAGTGCCAATGGACAGGGCTTGCCTAACTATGGCTACACCTTC
15 NA TRBJ1-1 few TRBV12-3/TRBV12-4 CASRPTGTMNTEAFF TGTGCCAGCCGCCCAACAGGGACGATGAACACTGAAGCTTTCTTT
11 NA TRBJ2-7 NA TRBV20-1 CSARSGLEQYF TGCAGTGCTAGATCAGGGCTCGAGCAGTACTTC
17 TRBD2 TRBJ2-1 NA TRBV24-1 CATSAPPGLAGGYEQFF TGTGCCACCAGTGCTCCCCCGGGACTAGCGGGAGGCTATGAGCAGTTCTTC
14 NA TRBJ1-4 many TRBV6-1 CASSMGTWSEKLFF TGTGCCAGCAGTATGGGGACTTGGAGCGAAAAACTGTTTTTT
12 NA TRBJ2-1 NA TRBV5-1 CASSFRGHEQFF TGCGCCAGCAGCTTCAGGGGTCATGAGCAGTTCTTC
11 NA TRBJ2-2 once TRBV10-3 CAISETGELFF TGTGCCATCAGTGAGACCGGGGAGCTGTTTTTT
13 TRBD1 TRBJ1-6 NA TRBV2 CASIMDRDSPLHF TGTGCCAGCATAATGGACAGGGACTCACCCCTCCACTTT
13 NA TRBJ1-1 NA TRBV30 CAWSTGWSTEAFF TGTGCCTGGAGTACAGGGTGGAGCACTGAAGCTTTCTTT